This T cell receptor beta chain was captured in a study of cytomegalovirus exposure and HLA in healthy donors. Study background: Among 150 million to 200 million T cells, an earlier analysis found 90 million to 130 million unique TCR beta sequences. The study, taken as a whole, reports: Analysis performed later showed TCR beta chains linked to HLA being more clonally expanded than equally common others. Compared with the roughly 700-donor mean, an Asian-associated ancestry cluster reportedly had fewer N-insertions, according to a later analysis. Later analysis demonstrated an association between a missense DCLRE1C variant and TCR beta V- and J-gene trimming.

Per the germline V gene, CDR1 is SGDLS and CDR2 is YYNGEE. V was shortened by 1 base and J by 5 bases, with 10 bases between the two germline ends. The CDR3 spans 13 residues. In the PCR, 60 Vbeta and 13 Jbeta primers were used. Data came from immunoSEQ multiplex PCR; TCRdb stores just in-frame clones and leaves some out. The sample has around 120,000 clones, approximately 80% seen once. With respect to this clone: Its antigen is undetermined.

Material: PBMCs. This receptor was taken from a man between 25 and 39 years old in good health and CMV-seronegative. V is TRBV9 and J is TRBJ2-7; D gene uncertain. The CDR3 DNA follows: TGTGCCAGCAGCGTACCCCCTTTCGACGAGCAGTACTTC. Its translation: CASSVPPFDEQYF.